A single sample gave rise to the 32 T cell receptor beta chains below, sequenced in a study of sequential checkpoint blockade in melanoma. As to treatment: randomized to nivolumab then ipilimumab (arm A) or the reverse (arm B). Here immunoSEQ multiplex PCR was the method, and the copy in TCRdb shows in-frame clones only, minus some. The sample shows roughly 20,000 clones, more than 60% of them seen only once. The sample consisted of CD8+ T cells sorted from blood (inferred from file names), taken from a patient given nivolumab and ipilimumab in sequence. The receptors stem from a human donor with melanoma.

This clone is a singleton in its sample. The V call is TRBV29-1, the J call TRBJ1-1, with TRBD1 matching over 7 bases. After removal of 6 bases from V and 0 bases from J, the junction contained 10 bases not matched to a gene. The CDR3 is 15 amino acids. The germline gives CDR1 SQVTM, CDR2 ANQGSEA. This CDR3 reads CSVPATGSMNTEAFF. As DNA, the CDR3 is TGCAGCGTACCTGCGACAGGGTCCATGAACACTGAAGCTTTCTTT.

The J gene is TRBJ2-7, the V gene TRBV7-2, with 10 positions matching TRBD2. The junction had 9 bases not matched to a gene; V was cut back by 5 bases and J by 5 bases. There are 15 residues in the CDR3. Looked up from germline, CDR1 is SGHTA and CDR2 is FQGNSA. In nucleotides, the CDR3 is TGTGCCAGCAGCCCCGTGGGACTAGCGCTCGACGAGCAGTACTTC. Residues: CASSPVGLALDEQYF.

V gene TRBV19 combines with J gene TRBJ1-4; 7 positions agree with TRBD1. The trim removed 8 bases at V and 0 bases at J, leaving 9 bases unmatched. Looked up from germline, CDR1 is LNHDA and CDR2 is SQIVND (reference sequence). The length of the CDR3 is 16 residues. The CDR3, as DNA: TGTGCCAGTTGGGACAGAGAACACGCAACTAATGAAAAACTGTTTTTT. Translating gives CASWDREHATNEKLFF.

This clone was seen once. This chain connects TRBV28 to TRBJ2-2; 8 bases line up with TRBD1. Germline V gene sequence: CDR1 MDHEN, CDR2 SYDVKM. This CDR3 is built from 17 residues. With 3 bases clipped from V and 4 bases from J, the junction kept 10 bases outside the gene matches. CDR3 DNA: TGTGCCAGCAGTTTGGGCCGGGCAGGGGGCTTCACCGGGGAGCTGTTTTTT. Protein product: CASSLGRAGGFTGELFF.

This clone ranks as medium-sized. V usage is TRBV19 and J usage is TRBJ2-1, with TRBD2 matching 10 bases. Germline trimming cut 3 bases from V and 4 bases from J; bases unmatched to any gene: 3. From germline, CDR1 is LNHDA and CDR2 SQIVND (reference sequence). The CDR3 is 15 amino acids. The CDR3 nucleotides are TGTGCCAGTAGTATTACTAGCGGGGAGTACAATGAGCAGTTCTTC. Translation: CASSITSGEYNEQFF.

The chain carries TRBV27 and TRBJ2-1; 11 nucleotides match TRBD2. V dropped 2 bases and J dropped 7; count of bases not matched to a gene: 4. The CDR3 runs 15 residues. Germline V CDR1 and CDR2: MNHEY, SMNVEV (reference sequence). The CDR3 DNA reads TGTGCCAGCAGTTTAACTAGCGGGAGTAGGAATGAGCAGTTCTTC. Amino acids: CASSLTSGSRNEQFF.

The chain combines TRBV9 with TRBJ2-7; D is perhaps TRBD1 (5 bases). This CDR3 has 14 amino acids. V was pared by 2 bases and J by 2 bases, with 11 bases between. CDR1 is SGDLS, CDR2 YYNGEE, per germline. CDR3 region: CASSVDRSAYEQYF. In DNA, the CDR3 is TGTGCCAGCAGCGTCGACAGATCAGCCTACGAGCAGTACTTC.

J is TRBJ2-7 and V is TRBV29-1, with 7 nucleotides matching TRBD1. This CDR3 contains 13 residues. The trim removed 1 base at V and 3 bases at J, leaving 3 bases unmatched. The germline CDR1 and CDR2 sequences are SQVTM and ANQGSEA. The CDR3 nucleotides read TGCAGCGTTGAAGCGGGACAGTTCTACGAGCAGTACTTC. Amino acid sequence: CSVEAGQFYEQYF.

CDR3 residues: CASSEEGRGIYEQYF. CDR3 bases: TGCGCCAGCAGTGAGGAGGGGAGGGGGATCTACGAGCAGTACTTC. The chain carries TRBV10-2 and TRBJ2-7; tentatively, D is TRBD2 (7 bases). Germline assignment: CDR1 WSHSY and CDR2 SAAADI. The CDR3 is 15 residues long. V dropped 2 bases and J dropped 3 bases, with 14 bases sitting between them.

The chain couples TRBV27 to TRBJ2-7; TRBD2 agrees at 9 bases. Germline lookup yields CDR1 MNHEY and CDR2 SMNVEV (reference sequence). The junction had 10 bases not matched to a gene; V was cut back by 5 bases and J by 2 bases. This CDR3 contains 16 residues. The CDR3 coding sequence is TGTGCCAGCAGTCCGGTTAGCGGGAGTGGGACCTACGAGCAGTACTTC. This codes for CASSPVSGSGTYEQYF.

The chain links TRBV9 to TRBJ2-6, with D tentatively TRBD1 (5 bases). Germline values: CDR1 SGDLS, CDR2 YYNGEE. With 0 bases removed from V and 2 bases from J, the gap between germline ends came to 12 bases. The CDR3 runs to 17 residues. The CDR3 region has the DNA TGTGCCAGCAGCGTAGAAGGGGTCCGGGCTGGGGCCAACGTCCTGACTTTC. Translating gives CASSVEGVRAGANVLTF.

The J gene is TRBJ1-1, the V gene TRBV4-2; TRBD1 is a possible D gene (5 bases). This CDR3 is 13 amino acids long. Trimming left V 0 bases short and J 11 bases short, with 13 bases between. The germline gives CDR1 LGHNA, CDR2 YNFKEQ. CDR3 region: CASSQESGNKAFF. The CDR3 DNA follows: TGTGCCAGCAGCCAAGAGTCAGGGAATAAGGCTTTCTTT.

The CDR3 spells CASSLGLAPYEQYF. The CDR3, as DNA: TGTGCCAGCAGCTTGGGTCTAGCACCGTACGAGCAGTACTTC. V usage is TRBV13 and J usage is TRBJ2-7; D might be TRBD2 (5 bases). The CDR3 sequence is 14 residues long. Germline assignment: CDR1 PRHDT and CDR2 FYEKMQ (reference sequence). Trimming removed 3 bases at V and 4 bases at J, with 13 bases between.

This clone was seen only a few times. This sequence joins TRBV15 and TRBJ1-3; 7 positions match TRBD1. The CDR3 length is 15 residues. J gave up 2 bases and V 4 bases, and 5 bases lay outside the gene matches. The germline gives CDR1 LNHNV, CDR2 YYDKDF (reference sequence). The CDR3 here is CATSTSGTAGNTIYF. Here the CDR3 DNA reads TGTGCCACCAGCACATCCGGGACAGCTGGAAACACCATATATTTT.

This rearrangement joins TRBV7-8 to TRBJ1-4, with D hard to call. V shed 2 bases and J shed 5 bases, with 9 bases lying between them. Looked up from germline, CDR1 is SGHVS and CDR2 is FQNEAQ. The CDR3 totals 14 residues. For the CDR3, the DNA is TGTGCCAGCAGCTTAAGAGCGGGAAATGAAAAACTGTTTTTT. As protein: CASSLRAGNEKLFF.

The gene calls are TRBV5-1 and TRBJ1-1; weak D call: TRBD1 (6 bases). Trimming removed 1 base from V and 0 bases from J, with 13 bases in between. The V gene's germline CDR1 is SGHRS and CDR2 YFSETQ. This CDR3 is 16 amino acids long. CDR3 sequence reads: CASSLQGLGMNTEAFF. The DNA of the CDR3 is TGCGCCAGCAGCTTGCAGGGGCTTGGGATGAACACTGAAGCTTTCTTT.

This clone has more than one count but fewer than ten. In DNA, the CDR3 is TGTGCCAGCAGCTTGGACAGGGGGTCTGGAAACACCATATATTTT. This codes for CASSLDRGSGNTIYF. J is TRBJ1-3 and V is TRBV5-4; 8 nucleotides line up with TRBD1. J was trimmed by 1 base and V by 0 bases; bases with no gene match: 0. The germline V gene has CDR1 SGHNT and CDR2 YYREEE (reference sequence). This CDR3 has 15 amino acids.

The chain joins TRBV29-1 to TRBJ2-7; 7 bases are a match to TRBD1. V was pared by 4 bases and J by 3 bases, with 9 bases of the junction left unmatched. The CDR3 has 14 amino acids. The germline V gene encodes CDR1 SQVTM and CDR2 ANQGSEA. DNA of the CDR3: TGCAGCGTTGTAGGACAGGACACCTTCTACGAGCAGTACTTC. As protein: CSVVGQDTFYEQYF.

V gene TRBV28 combines with J gene TRBJ2-7, with TRBD1 matching over 9 bases. Germline assignment: CDR1 MDHEN and CDR2 SYDVKM. J was trimmed by 7 bases and V by 3 bases; bases with no gene match: 7. This CDR3 spans 14 amino acids. CDR3 residues: CASSLGTGTSEQYF. In DNA form, the CDR3 reads TGTGCCAGCAGTTTGGGGACAGGGACGTCAGAGCAGTACTTC.

The chain uses TRBV27 and TRBJ2-7; TRBD1 matches 7 bases. Germline CDR1 and CDR2: MNHEY and SMNVEV (reference sequence). V lost 5 bases, J lost 2 bases, and 3 bases stayed unmatched. This CDR3 region has 13 residues. The CDR3 DNA reads as TGTGCCAGCAGTCTGACAGGGACCTACGAGCAGTACTTC. This sequence encodes CASSLTGTYEQYF.

This sequence joins TRBV7-8 and TRBJ1-2; weak D call: TRBD1 (5 bases). V gave up 5 bases and J gave up 4 bases, with 23 bases separating them. This CDR3 spans 17 amino acids. Germline loops: CDR1 SGHVS, CDR2 FQNEAQ. The CDR3 sequence is CASSATYTGQDGYGYTF. CDR3 sequence (DNA): TGTGCCAGCAGCGCAACCTACACTGGACAAGACGGCTATGGCTACACCTTC.

The gene calls are TRBV4-1 and TRBJ1-2, with 10 bases that match TRBD1. Germline V gene lookup returns CDR1 MGHRA and CDR2 YSYEKL. This CDR3 region has 15 residues. V lost 5 bases and J lost 3; bases outside the gene matches: 6. CDR3 protein: CASSETGGFDYGYTF. The CDR3 DNA is TGCGCCAGCAGCGAGACAGGGGGCTTCGACTATGGCTACACCTTC.

This chain connects TRBV5-1 to TRBJ1-1; TRBD1 is a possible D gene (6 bases). CDR3 length: 13 residues. CDR1 and CDR2 from the germline V gene are SGHRS and YFSETQ. V was clipped by 8 bases and J by 5 bases, with 16 bases between them. CDR3 nucleotides: TGCGCCAGTATAGGGGGTGATCGGACTGAAGCTTTCTTT. Amino acids: CASIGGDRTEAFF.

The chain uses TRBV7-8 and TRBJ2-7; 7 bases are a match to TRBD1. The CDR3 spans 15 residues. The germline V gene encodes CDR1 SGHVS and CDR2 FQNEAQ. V shed 3 bases, J shed 2 bases, and the junction held 7 bases outside the gene matches. CDR3 nucleotide sequence: TGTGCCAGCAGCTTCGGGACAGTACTAACCTACGAGCAGTACTTC. Its translation is CASSFGTVLTYEQYF.

Notes on this clone: This may be a read error, as it is one base from a much larger clone. The chain carries TRBV5-4 and TRBJ2-7; possibly TRBD1 for D (5 bases). This CDR3 spans 13 amino acids. The germline V gene encodes CDR1 SGHNT and CDR2 YYREEE (reference sequence). V was trimmed by 0 bases and J by 2 bases, leaving 6 bases between them. Written as DNA, the CDR3 is TGTGCCAGCAGCTTGGACAGGACCTACGAGCAGTACTTC. This codes for CASSLDRTYEQYF.

The V gene is TRBV21-1, the J gene TRBJ1-5; TRBD1 is the table's D call, not checked against the DNA. TRBV21-1 is deemed a pseudogene. The CDR3 totals 14 residues. The CDR3: CASSKGPGWQPQHF. Written as DNA, the CDR3 is TGTGCCAGCAGCAAAGGGCCAGGATGGCAGCCCCAGCATTTT.

The rearrangement uses TRBV27 and TRBJ2-7; possibly TRBD1 for D (7 bases). The CDR3 spans 12 residues. CDR1 and CDR2 from the germline V gene are MNHEY and SMNVEV (reference sequence). V was pared by 6 bases and J by 6 bases, with 12 bases between. The CDR3 coding sequence is TGTGCCAGCAGGCCAGGGGGAGGCGAGCAGTACTTC. Protein sequence: CASRPGGGEQYF.

This chain links TRBV6-5 with TRBJ1-2; possible D gene TRBD1, 6 bases. V was clipped by 6 bases and J by 5 bases, with 13 bases between them. CDR3 length: 13 amino acids. CDR1 is MNHEY and CDR2 is SVGAGI in the germline V gene. The CDR3 spells CASSLRQGYGYTF. CDR3 sequence (DNA): TGTGCCAGCAGCCTGCGCCAGGGGTATGGCTACACCTTC.

This clone was counted only a few times. This chain connects TRBV5-4 to TRBJ1-5; weak D call: TRBD1 (5 bases). Trimming removed 6 bases at V and 2 bases at J, with 9 bases between. CDR3 length: 13 amino acids. The germline CDR1 and CDR2 sequences are SGHNT and YYREEE (reference sequence). The CDR3 nucleotides are TGTGCCAGCAAAGGGGAGGGCAATCAGCCCCAGCATTTT. Translated, it gives CASKGEGNQPQHF.

This chain joins TRBV2 and TRBJ2-7, with a possible D match to TRBD1 (5 bases). Trimming left V 0 bases short and J 4 bases short, with 10 bases between. Looked up from germline, CDR1 is SNHLY and CDR2 is FYNNEI. CDR3 size: 14 residues. The CDR3 here is CASSEAIKGYEQYF. As DNA, the CDR3 is TGTGCCAGCAGTGAAGCTATCAAGGGGTACGAGCAGTACTTC.

The gene calls are TRBV5-6 and TRBJ1-1; TRBD1 is a possible D gene (6 bases). Trimming left V 2 bases short and J 1 base short, with 12 bases between. CDR1 and CDR2 (germline): SGHDT, YYEEEE. The CDR3 runs to 15 residues. CDR3 region: CASSFFPGANTEAFF. CDR3 DNA sequence: TGTGCCAGCAGCTTTTTCCCAGGGGCGAACACTGAAGCTTTCTTT.

J is TRBJ1-5 and V is TRBV10-2; tentative D call: TRBD1 (6 bases). V lost 7 bases and J lost 3, with 10 bases in between. In germline, CDR1 is WSHSY, CDR2 SAAADI. The CDR3 runs 13 residues. CDR3 in amino acids: CASTGHLNQPQHF. The CDR3 nucleotides are TGCGCCAGCACGGGACACCTCAATCAGCCCCAGCATTTT.